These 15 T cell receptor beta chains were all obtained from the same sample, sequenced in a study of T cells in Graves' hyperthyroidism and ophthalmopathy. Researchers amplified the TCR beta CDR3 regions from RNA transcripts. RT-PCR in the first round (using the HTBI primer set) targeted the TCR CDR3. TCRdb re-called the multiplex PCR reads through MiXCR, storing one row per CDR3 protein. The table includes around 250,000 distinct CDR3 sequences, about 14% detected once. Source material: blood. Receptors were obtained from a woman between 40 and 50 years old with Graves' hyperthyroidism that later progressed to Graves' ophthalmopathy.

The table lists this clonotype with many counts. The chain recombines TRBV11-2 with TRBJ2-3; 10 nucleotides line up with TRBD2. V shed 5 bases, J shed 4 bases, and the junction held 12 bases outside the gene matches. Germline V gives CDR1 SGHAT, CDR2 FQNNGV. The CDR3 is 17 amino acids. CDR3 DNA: TGTGCCAGCAGCCCTTACCTAGCGGGAGAAGGATCAGATACGCAGTATTTT. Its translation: CASSPYLAGEGSDTQYF. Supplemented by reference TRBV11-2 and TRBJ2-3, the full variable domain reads EAGVAQSPRYKIIEKRQSVAFWCNPISGHATLYWYQQILGQGPKLLIQFQNNGVVDDSQLPKDRFSAERLKGVDSTLKIQPAKLEDSAVYLCASSPYLAGEGSDTQYFGPGTRLTVL.

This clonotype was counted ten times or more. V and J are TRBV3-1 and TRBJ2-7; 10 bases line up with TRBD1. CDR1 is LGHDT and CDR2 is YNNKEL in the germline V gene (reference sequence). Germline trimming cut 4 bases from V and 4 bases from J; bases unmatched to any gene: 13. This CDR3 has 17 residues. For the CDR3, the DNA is TGTGCCAGCAGCCGAGGGACAGGGGACGCAACCGGGTACGAGCAGTACTTC. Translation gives CASSRGTGDATGYEQYF.

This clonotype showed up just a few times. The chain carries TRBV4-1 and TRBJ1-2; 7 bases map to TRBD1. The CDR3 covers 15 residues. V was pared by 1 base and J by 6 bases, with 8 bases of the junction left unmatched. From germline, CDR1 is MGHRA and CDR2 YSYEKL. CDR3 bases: TGCGCCAGCAGCCAAGCCTCGCCAGGGGGAGATGGCTACACCTTC. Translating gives CASSQASPGGDGYTF.

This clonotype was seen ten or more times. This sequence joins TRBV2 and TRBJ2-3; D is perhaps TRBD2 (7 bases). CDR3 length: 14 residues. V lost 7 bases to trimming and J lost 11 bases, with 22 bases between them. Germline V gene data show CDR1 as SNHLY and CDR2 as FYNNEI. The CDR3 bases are TGTGCCAGCACTCTTGGTAACTTAGGGGGGGGGCAGTATTTT. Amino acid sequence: CASTLGNLGGGQYF.

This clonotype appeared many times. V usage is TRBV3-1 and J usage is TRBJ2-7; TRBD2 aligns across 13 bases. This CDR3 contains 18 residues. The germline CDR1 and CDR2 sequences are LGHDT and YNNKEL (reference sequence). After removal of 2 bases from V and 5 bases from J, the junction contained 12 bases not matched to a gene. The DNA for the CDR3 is TGTGCCAGCAGCCAACTTACTAGCGGGAGGGCCGGTTTCGACGAGCAGTACTTC. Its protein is CASSQLTSGRAGFDEQYF.

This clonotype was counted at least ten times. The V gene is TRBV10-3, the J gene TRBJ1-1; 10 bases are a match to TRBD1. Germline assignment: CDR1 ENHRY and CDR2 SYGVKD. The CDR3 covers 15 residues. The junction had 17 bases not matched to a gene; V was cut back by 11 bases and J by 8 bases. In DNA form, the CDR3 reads TGTGCCTCCGGACAGGGGGTGACAACGGGCCTGGAAGCTTTCTTT. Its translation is CASGQGVTTGLEAFF.

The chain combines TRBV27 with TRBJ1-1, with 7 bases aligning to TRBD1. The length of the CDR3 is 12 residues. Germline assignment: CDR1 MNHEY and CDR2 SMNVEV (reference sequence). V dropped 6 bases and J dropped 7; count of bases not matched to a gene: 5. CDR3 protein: CASRSGTVEAFF. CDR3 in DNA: TGTGCCAGCAGAAGTGGGACAGTTGAAGCTTTCTTT.

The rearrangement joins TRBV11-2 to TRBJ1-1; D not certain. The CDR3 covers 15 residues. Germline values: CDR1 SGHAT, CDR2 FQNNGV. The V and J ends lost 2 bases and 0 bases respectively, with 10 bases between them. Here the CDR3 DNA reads TGTGCCAGCAGCTTATTTTCCGGGATGAACACTGAAGCTTTCTTT. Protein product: CASSLFSGMNTEAFF.

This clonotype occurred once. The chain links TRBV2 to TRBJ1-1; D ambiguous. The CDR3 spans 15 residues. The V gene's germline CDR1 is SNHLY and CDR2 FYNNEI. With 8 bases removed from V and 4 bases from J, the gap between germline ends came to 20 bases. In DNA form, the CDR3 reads TGTGCCAGCCGGCCGATTGGGCGGGAGACCACTGAAGCTTTCTTT. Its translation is CASRPIGRETTEAFF.

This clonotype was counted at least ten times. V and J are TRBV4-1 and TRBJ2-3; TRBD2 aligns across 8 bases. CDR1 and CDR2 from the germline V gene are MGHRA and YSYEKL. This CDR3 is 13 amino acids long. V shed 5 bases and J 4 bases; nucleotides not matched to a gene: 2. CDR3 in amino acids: CASSGTSADTQYF. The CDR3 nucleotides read TGCGCCAGCAGCGGGACTAGTGCAGATACGCAGTATTTT.

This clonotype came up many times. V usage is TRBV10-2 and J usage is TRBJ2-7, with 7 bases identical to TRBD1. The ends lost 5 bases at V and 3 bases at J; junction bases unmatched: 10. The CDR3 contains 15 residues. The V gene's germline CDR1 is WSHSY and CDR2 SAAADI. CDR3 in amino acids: CASSREGGRDYEQYF. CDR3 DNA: TGCGCCAGCAGTAGGGAAGGGGGCCGAGACTACGAGCAGTACTTC.

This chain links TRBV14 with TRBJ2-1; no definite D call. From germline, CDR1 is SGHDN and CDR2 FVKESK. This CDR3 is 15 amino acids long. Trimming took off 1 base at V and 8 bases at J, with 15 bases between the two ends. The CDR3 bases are TGTGCCAGCAGCCAAGTGTCAGGCTGGAGCGATGAGCAGTTCTTC. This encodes CASSQVSGWSDEQFF.

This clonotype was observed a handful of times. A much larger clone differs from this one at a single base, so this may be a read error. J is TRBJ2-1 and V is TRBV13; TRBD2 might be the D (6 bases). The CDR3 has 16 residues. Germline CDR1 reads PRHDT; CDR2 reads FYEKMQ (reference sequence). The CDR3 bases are TGTGCCAGCAGCTTCGTCCCCGGGACTCCAGACAATGGGCAGTTCTTC. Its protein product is CASSFVPGTPDNGQFF.

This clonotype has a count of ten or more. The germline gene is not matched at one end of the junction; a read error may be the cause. This CDR3 reads CASSIAGFTDTQYF. CDR3 sequence (DNA): TGTGCCAGCAGCATAGCAGGGTTCACAGATACGCAGTATTTT. The chain employs TRBV7-9 and TRBJ2-3; maybe TRBD1 (5 bases). The CDR3 length is 14 residues. Germline CDR1 SEHNR, CDR2 FQNEAQ (reference sequence).

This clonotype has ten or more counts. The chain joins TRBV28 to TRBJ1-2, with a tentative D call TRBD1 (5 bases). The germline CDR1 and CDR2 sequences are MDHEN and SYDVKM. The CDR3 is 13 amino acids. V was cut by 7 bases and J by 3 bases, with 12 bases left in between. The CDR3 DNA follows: TGTGCCAGCACCCCTACGGGGGACTATGGCTACACCTTC. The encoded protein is CASTPTGDYGYTF.